This TCR beta chain was sequenced in a study of OX40 agonist ivuxolimab in advanced cancers. Study-level background: The patients received agonistic anti-OX40 (CD134) antibody ivuxolimab.

Study outcomes and limitations: Clonal expansion was seen in CD4+ and CD8+ blood T cells by week 6 at 0.1 to 3.0 mg/kg. Among the lowest peripheral clonal expansion occurred in 0.1-3.0 mg/kg partial responders.

V gave up 0 bases and J gave up 5 bases; unmatched junction bases: 8. This CDR3 comprises 15 residues. The germline CDR1 and CDR2 sequences are SGDLS and YYNGEE. Using immunoSEQ multiplex PCR, the repertoire was profiled, and TCRdb retains in-frame clones only, with some absent. Among approximately 91,000 clones listed, over 75% were seen once. As concerns this clone: The target antigen is unknown.

The gene calls are TRBV9 and TRBJ2-7, with TRBD2 identical over 7 bases. Specimen: CD4+ or CD8+ T cells sorted from blood, collected in a trial of the OX40 agonist ivuxolimab. This TCR was recovered from an adult with an advanced solid tumor such as melanoma, head and neck, liver or kidney cancer. The CDR3 region is CASSVALADPHEQYF. As DNA, the CDR3 is TGTGCCAGCAGCGTAGCTCTAGCGGACCCTCACGAGCAGTACTTC.